This entry lists 16 T cell receptor beta chains sequenced from one sample in a study of blood T cell repertoires in COVID-19. The repertoire was sequenced with immunoSEQ multiplex PCR; TCRdb's copy has only in-frame clones and lacks some. The sample carries some 33,000 clones, approximately 85% recorded once. Sample: peripheral blood. The receptors derive from a man aged 60 to 69 with active COVID-19.

The rearrangement uses TRBV6-6 and TRBJ2-7, with D uncertain. Trimming removed 4 bases from V and 2 bases from J, with 3 bases in between. CDR1 and CDR2 from the germline V gene are MNHNY and SVGAGI (reference sequence). The CDR3 sequence is 11 residues long. The CDR3 loop reads CASSSAYEQYF. CDR3 DNA: TGTGCCAGCAGTTCGGCCTACGAGCAGTACTTC.

The chain is built from TRBV19 and TRBJ2-5, with 7 bases identical to TRBD1. V lost 2 bases to trimming and J lost 4 bases; unmatched junction nucleotides: 4. This CDR3 contains 14 residues. Looked up from germline, CDR1 is LNHDA and CDR2 is SQIVND (reference sequence). In DNA, the CDR3 is TGTGCCAGTAGTATAAAGGGGGCCGTAGAGACCCAGTACTTC. Amino acid sequence: CASSIKGAVETQYF.

The chain employs TRBV27 and TRBJ2-5; 9 bases fit TRBD2. The CDR3 contains 14 residues. In germline, CDR1 is MNHEY, CDR2 SMNVEV (reference sequence). Trimming removed 4 bases from V and 5 bases from J; junction bases left unmatched: 5. As DNA, the CDR3 is TGTGCCAGCAGTTATGTGCGGGAGGGTGAGACCCAGTACTTC. This codes for CASSYVREGETQYF.

The CDR3 DNA reads TGTGCCAGCAGTTTACGCAGCCCGGGACAGGGTTTTGGTAATTCACCCCTCCACTTT. Residues: CASSLRSPGQGFGNSPLHF. The rearrangement uses TRBV27 and TRBJ1-6, with TRBD1 matching over 9 bases. CDR3 size: 19 residues. V shed 2 bases and J 6 bases; nucleotides not matched to a gene: 14. The germline CDR1 and CDR2 sequences are MNHEY and SMNVEV (reference sequence).

The chain couples TRBV2 to TRBJ1-6, with D maybe TRBD1 (5 bases). The CDR3 spans 17 residues. V gave up 8 bases and J gave up 10 bases, with 27 bases separating them. Germline CDR1 SNHLY, CDR2 FYNNEI. The CDR3 region has the DNA TGTGCCAGCTCGGTCGAGGTTTTTGGCAGGGAGGGATCACCCCTCCACTTT. As protein: CASSVEVFGREGSPLHF.

The gene calls are TRBV7-9 and TRBJ1-1, with unresolved D. V gave up 1 base and J gave up 5 bases, with 17 bases separating them. Germline lookup yields CDR1 SEHNR and CDR2 FQNEAQ (reference sequence). The CDR3 length is 16 residues. In DNA, the CDR3 is TGTGCCAGCAGCTTAGTTCCAGGATTGGTAAATACTGAAGCTTTCTTT. Amino acid sequence: CASSLVPGLVNTEAFF.

The V gene is TRBV5-6, the J gene TRBJ2-5; the D gene is possibly TRBD2 (6 bases). Per germline, CDR1 SGHDT and CDR2 YYEEEE. The CDR3 covers 17 residues. Trimming left V 2 bases short and J 5 bases short, with 22 bases between. CDR3 sequence reads: CASSLFGSGLRGETQYF. The CDR3 DNA reads TGTGCCAGCAGCTTATTTGGTAGCGGATTGAGGGGCGAGACCCAGTACTTC.

J is TRBJ2-3 and V is TRBV5-6; TRBD2 matches 8 bases. J was trimmed by 2 bases and V by 3 bases; bases with no gene match: 5. This CDR3 is 15 amino acids long. From germline, CDR1 is SGHDT and CDR2 YYEEEE. CDR3 sequence: CASSSTSGHTDTQYF. CDR3 coding DNA: TGTGCCAGCAGCTCTACTAGCGGCCACACAGATACGCAGTATTTT.

V usage is TRBV6-1 and J usage is TRBJ2-7, with 10 bases aligning to TRBD2. This CDR3 has 15 residues. J gave up 5 bases and V 3 bases, and 7 bases lay outside the gene matches. The germline V gene has CDR1 MNHNS and CDR2 SASEGT. The CDR3 loop reads CASSDRVGTSDEQYF. CDR3 in DNA: TGTGCCAGCAGTGATCGGGTAGGGACTAGCGACGAGCAGTACTTC.

The chain carries TRBV6-6 and TRBJ2-5; D is undetermined. V was shortened by 7 bases and J by 7 bases, with 13 bases between the two germline ends. The CDR3 loop spans 12 amino acids. From germline, CDR1 is MNHNY and CDR2 SVGAGI (reference sequence). The CDR3 region is CASNPVRGTQYF. The CDR3, as DNA: TGTGCCAGCAACCCCGTACGCGGGACCCAGTACTTC.

The V gene is TRBV2, the J gene TRBJ1-5; D is perhaps TRBD1 (6 bases). V lost 6 bases, J lost 0 bases, and 15 bases lay in between. Germline V gene lookup returns CDR1 SNHLY and CDR2 FYNNEI. The length of the CDR3 is 16 residues. The CDR3 nucleotides read TGTGCCAGCAGGGACAGCATGTTTTATAGCAATCAGCCCCAGCATTTT. Translation gives CASRDSMFYSNQPQHF.

The chain combines TRBV5-4 with TRBJ2-7; 7 bases map to TRBD2. This CDR3 comprises 15 residues. Germline lookup yields CDR1 SGHNT and CDR2 YYREEE (reference sequence). J was trimmed by 3 bases and V by 2 bases; bases with no gene match: 8. This CDR3 is CASSLDSGRVYEQYF. CDR3 nucleotide sequence: TGTGCCAGCAGCTTAGATAGCGGGCGGGTCTACGAGCAGTACTTC.

This clone was seen only a few times. The rearrangement joins TRBV10-1 to TRBJ2-7; D is perhaps TRBD2 (5 bases). Germline CDR1 reads WNHNN; CDR2 reads SYGVQD (reference sequence). The CDR3 has 13 residues. Between the trimmed V and J ends, which lost 4 bases and 6 bases, there was a span of 13 bases. The CDR3 nucleotides are TGCGCCAGCAGTGGAATAGCGCGGGCCGAGCAGTACTTC. Its translation is CASSGIARAEQYF.

The chain joins TRBV6-4 to TRBJ2-1, with D tentatively TRBD2 (5 bases). V was shortened by 8 bases and J by 6 bases, with 17 bases between the two germline ends. Germline V gene sequence: CDR1 MRHNA, CDR2 SNTAGT. This CDR3 comprises 14 residues. As DNA, the CDR3 is TGTGCCAGCGCCGCCGTCGGGGATATCAATGAGCAGTTCTTC. Its translation: CASAAVGDINEQFF.

This clone was picked up one time. The chain carries TRBV6-5 and TRBJ2-5, with unresolved D. The germline V gene encodes CDR1 MNHEY and CDR2 SVGAGI. The ends were cut back, 7 bases at V and 3 bases at J, with 12 bases in the middle. The CDR3 sequence is 13 residues long. The CDR3 sequence is CASISNSKETQYF. The CDR3 region has the DNA TGTGCCAGCATAAGTAACAGCAAAGAGACCCAGTACTTC.

This clone was found once. This rearrangement joins TRBV5-1 to TRBJ1-4; D unresolved. The length of the CDR3 is 15 residues. Deletions cut 0 bases from V and 4 bases from J, with 10 bases between. The germline V gene has CDR1 SGHRS and CDR2 YFSETQ. The CDR3 sequence: CASSLGRPINEKLFF. The CDR3 DNA reads TGCGCCAGCAGCTTGGGGCGGCCTATTAATGAAAAACTGTTTTTT. The full variable domain, in which reference TRBV5-1 and TRBJ1-4 provide the parts outside the CDR3, is KAGVTQTPRYLIKTRGQQVTLSCSPISGHRSVSWYQQTPGQGLQFLFEYFSETQRNKGNFPGRFSGRQFSNSRSEMNVSTLELGDSALYLCASSLGRPINEKLFFGSGTQLSVL.